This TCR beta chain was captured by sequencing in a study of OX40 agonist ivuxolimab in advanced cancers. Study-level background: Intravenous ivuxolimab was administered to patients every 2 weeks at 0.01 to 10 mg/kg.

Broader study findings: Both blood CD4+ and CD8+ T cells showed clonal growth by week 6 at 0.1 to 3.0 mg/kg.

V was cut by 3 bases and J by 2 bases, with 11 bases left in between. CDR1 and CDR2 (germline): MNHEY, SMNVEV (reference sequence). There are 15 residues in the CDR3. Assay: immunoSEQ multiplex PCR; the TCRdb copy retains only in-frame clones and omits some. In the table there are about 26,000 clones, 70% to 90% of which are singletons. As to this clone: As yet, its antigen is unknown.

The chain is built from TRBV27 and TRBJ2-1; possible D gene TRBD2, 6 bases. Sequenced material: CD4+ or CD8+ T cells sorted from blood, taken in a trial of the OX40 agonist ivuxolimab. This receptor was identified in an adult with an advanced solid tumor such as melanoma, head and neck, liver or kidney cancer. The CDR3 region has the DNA TGTGCCAGCAGTTTTGGAGGGAGTGCCTACAATGAGCAGTTCTTC. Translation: CASSFGGSAYNEQFF.